This TCR beta chain was documented in a study of blood T cell repertoires in COVID-19. Study overall: PBMCs, B-cell-depleted T cells, or T cells were the source of the cDNA or gDNA that made up the material.

Produced via immunoSEQ multiplex PCR; TCRdb's table is partial and in-frame only. This table has a few hundred thousand clones, 85% to 90% appearing once. Germline V lookup: CDR1 PRHDT, CDR2 FYEKMQ (reference sequence). The CDR3 consists of 15 residues. V trimming: 5 bases; J trimming: 2 bases; junction bases outside the gene matches: 6. The rearrangement uses TRBV13 and TRBJ2-7, with 10 positions matching TRBD2. This clonotype was obtained from a man younger than 30 with COVID-19, enrolled during active disease. The sample taken for sequencing was peripheral blood. CDR3 in amino acids: CASSPRTSGPYEQYF. The DNA for the CDR3 is TGTGCCAGCAGCCCCCGGACTAGCGGCCCCTACGAGCAGTACTTC.